The clone carrying this TCR beta chain was counted a few times. The antigen is not known. The PCR was carried out with 60 Vbeta primers and 13 Jbeta primers. Method: immunoSEQ multiplex PCR; TCRdb's copy keeps in-frame clones and lacks some. The sample consists of about 120,000 clones, roughly 17% of them appearing once. These data come from a study of cytomegalovirus exposure and HLA in healthy donors. Study context: Samples from HLA-typed donors yielded approximately 88 million unique TCRs in an early data release.

General study findings and limits: Cytomegalovirus status, reportedly, was diagnosed with high specificity and sensitivity by the classifier. According to an earlier analysis, most TCR beta V segments yielded productive rearrangements about 87% or about 30% of the time.

Specimen: PBMCs. This clonotype was sampled from a female donor in good health and CMV-seropositive.

The CDR3: CASSQDLEVPLGYGYTF. The CDR3, as DNA: TGCGCCAGCAGCCAAGATTTGGAGGTACCCTTGGGTTATGGCTACACCTTC. The rearrangement links TRBV4-3 to TRBJ1-2; no definite D call. CDR3 size: 17 residues. Trimming pared 0 bases from V and 5 bases from J, leaving 19 bases between. Germline V gene data show CDR1 as LGHNA and CDR2 as YSLEER.